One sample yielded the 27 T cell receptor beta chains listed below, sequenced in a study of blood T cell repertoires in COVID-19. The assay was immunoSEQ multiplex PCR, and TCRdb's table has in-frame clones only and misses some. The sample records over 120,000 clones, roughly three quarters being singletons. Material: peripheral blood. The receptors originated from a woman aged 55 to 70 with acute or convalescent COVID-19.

CDR3 DNA sequence: TGTGCCAGCAGTTCACTAGGGACTAGCGGGAGATTCACCTACAATGAGCAGTTCTTC. Its translation is CASSSLGTSGRFTYNEQFF. This chain joins TRBV7-9 and TRBJ2-1, with 14 bases aligning to TRBD2. V shed 6 bases and J 2 bases; nucleotides not matched to a gene: 12. Germline CDR1 SEHNR, CDR2 FQNEAQ (reference sequence). This CDR3 region has 19 residues.

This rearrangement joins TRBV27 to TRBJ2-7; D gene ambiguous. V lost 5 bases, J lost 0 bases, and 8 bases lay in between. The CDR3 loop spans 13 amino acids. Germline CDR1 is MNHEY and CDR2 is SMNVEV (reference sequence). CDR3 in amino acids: CASSAWHSYEQYF. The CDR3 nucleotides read TGTGCCAGCAGTGCTTGGCACTCCTACGAGCAGTACTTC.

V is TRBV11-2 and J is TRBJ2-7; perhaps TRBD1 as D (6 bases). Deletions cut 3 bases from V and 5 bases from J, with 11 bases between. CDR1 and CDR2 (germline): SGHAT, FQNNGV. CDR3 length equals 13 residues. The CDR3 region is CASSFNRVNEQYF. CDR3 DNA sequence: TGTGCCAGCAGCTTCAACAGGGTTAACGAGCAGTACTTC.

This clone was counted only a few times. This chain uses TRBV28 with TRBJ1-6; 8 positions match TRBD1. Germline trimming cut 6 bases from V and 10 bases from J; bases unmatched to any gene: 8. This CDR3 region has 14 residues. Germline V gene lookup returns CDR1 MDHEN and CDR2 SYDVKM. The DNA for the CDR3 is TGTGCCAGCAGCACGACAGGGGAGGACTCACCCCTCCACTTT. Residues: CASSTTGEDSPLHF.

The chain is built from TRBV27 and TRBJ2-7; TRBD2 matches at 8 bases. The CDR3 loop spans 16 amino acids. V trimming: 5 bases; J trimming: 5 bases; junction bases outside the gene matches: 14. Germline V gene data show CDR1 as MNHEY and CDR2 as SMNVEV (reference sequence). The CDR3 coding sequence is TGTGCCAGCAGTCCTCGATTAGCGGGAATTTATGACGAGCAGTACTTC. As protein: CASSPRLAGIYDEQYF.

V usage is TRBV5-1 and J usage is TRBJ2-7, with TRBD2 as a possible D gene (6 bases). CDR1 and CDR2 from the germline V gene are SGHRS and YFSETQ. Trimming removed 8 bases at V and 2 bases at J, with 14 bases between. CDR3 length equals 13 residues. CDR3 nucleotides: TGCGCCAGTAGGGAGGACCTTACCTACGAGCAGTACTTC. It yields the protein CASREDLTYEQYF.

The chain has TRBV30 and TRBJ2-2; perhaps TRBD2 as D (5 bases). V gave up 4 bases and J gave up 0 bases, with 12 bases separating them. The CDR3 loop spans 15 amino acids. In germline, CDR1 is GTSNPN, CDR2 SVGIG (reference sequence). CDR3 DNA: TGTGCCTGGAAAACGGGAAGCGCGAACACCGGGGAGCTGTTTTTT. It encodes CAWKTGSANTGELFF.

The CDR3 is CACMGLGEQYF. For the CDR3, the DNA is TGTGCCTGCATGGGACTAGGGGAGCAGTACTTC. The chain is built from TRBV28 and TRBJ2-7; 8 nucleotides align to TRBD2. Germline lookup yields CDR1 MDHEN and CDR2 SYDVKM. CDR3 length: 11 residues. V lost 11 bases to trimming and J lost 7 bases; unmatched junction nucleotides: 7.

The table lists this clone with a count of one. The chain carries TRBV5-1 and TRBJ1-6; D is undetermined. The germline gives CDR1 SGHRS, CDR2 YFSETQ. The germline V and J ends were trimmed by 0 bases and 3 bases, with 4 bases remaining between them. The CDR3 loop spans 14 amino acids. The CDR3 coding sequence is TGCGCCAGCAGCTTGGGACACTATAATTCACCCCTCCACTTT. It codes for CASSLGHYNSPLHF. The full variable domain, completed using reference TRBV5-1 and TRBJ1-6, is KAGVTQTPRYLIKTRGQQVTLSCSPISGHRSVSWYQQTPGQGLQFLFEYFSETQRNKGNFPGRFSGRQFSNSRSEMNVSTLELGDSALYLCASSLGHYNSPLHFGNGTRLTVT.

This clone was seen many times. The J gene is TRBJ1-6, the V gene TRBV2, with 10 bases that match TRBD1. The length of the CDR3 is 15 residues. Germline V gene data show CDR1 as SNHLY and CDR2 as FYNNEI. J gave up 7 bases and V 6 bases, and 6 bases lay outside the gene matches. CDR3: CASRGDRGENSPLHF. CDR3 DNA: TGTGCCAGCAGGGGGGACAGGGGCGAAAATTCACCCCTCCACTTT.

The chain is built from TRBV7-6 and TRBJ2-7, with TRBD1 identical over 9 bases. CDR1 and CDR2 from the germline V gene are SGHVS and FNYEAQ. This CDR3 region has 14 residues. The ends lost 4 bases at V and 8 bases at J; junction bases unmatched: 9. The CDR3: CASSWTQGADKQYF. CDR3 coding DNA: TGTGCCAGCAGCTGGACACAGGGGGCGGATAAGCAGTACTTC.

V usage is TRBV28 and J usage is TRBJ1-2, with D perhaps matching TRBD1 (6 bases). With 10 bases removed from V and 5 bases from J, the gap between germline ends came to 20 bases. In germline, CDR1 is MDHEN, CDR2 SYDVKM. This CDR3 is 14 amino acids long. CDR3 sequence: CATLPSGTLYGYTF. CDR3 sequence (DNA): TGTGCCACCCTGCCGTCAGGGACACTTTATGGCTACACCTTC.

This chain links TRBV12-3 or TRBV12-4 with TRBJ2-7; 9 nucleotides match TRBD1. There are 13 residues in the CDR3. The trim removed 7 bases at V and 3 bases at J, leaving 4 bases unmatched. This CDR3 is CASIATGGYEQYF. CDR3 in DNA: TGTGCCAGCATTGCGACAGGGGGCTACGAGCAGTACTTC.

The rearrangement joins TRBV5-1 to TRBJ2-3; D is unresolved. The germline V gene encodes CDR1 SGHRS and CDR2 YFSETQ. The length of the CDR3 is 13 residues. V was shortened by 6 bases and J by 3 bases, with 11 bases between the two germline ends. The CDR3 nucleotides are TGCGCCAGCACGTCTCCTGCGACAGATACGCAGTATTTT. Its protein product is CASTSPATDTQYF.

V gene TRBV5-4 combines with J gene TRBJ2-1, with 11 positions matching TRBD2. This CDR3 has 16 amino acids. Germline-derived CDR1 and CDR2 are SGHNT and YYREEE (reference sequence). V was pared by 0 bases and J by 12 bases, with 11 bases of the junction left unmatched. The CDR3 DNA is TGTGCCAGCAGCTTGGCCCAAGGGACTAGCGGAAGGGGGCAGTTCTTC. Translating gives CASSLAQGTSGRGQFF.

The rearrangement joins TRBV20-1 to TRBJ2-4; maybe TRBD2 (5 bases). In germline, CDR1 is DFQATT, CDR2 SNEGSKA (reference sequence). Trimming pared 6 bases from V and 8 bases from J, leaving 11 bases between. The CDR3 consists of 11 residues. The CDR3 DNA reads TGCAGTGCCTTACTAGGAGACATTCAGTACTTC. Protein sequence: CSALLGDIQYF.

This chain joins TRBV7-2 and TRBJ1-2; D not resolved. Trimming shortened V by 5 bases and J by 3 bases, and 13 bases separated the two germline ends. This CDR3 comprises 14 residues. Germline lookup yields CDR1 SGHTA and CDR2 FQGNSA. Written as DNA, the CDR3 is TGTGCCAGCAGCCCTGGACTGAGGGACTATGGCTACACCTTC. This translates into CASSPGLRDYGYTF.

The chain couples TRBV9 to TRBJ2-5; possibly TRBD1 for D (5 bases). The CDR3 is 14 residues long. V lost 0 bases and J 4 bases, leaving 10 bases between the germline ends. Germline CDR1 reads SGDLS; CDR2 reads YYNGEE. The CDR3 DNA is TGTGCCAGCAGCGTAGAGGGCCAGGGAGAGACCCAGTACTTC. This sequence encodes CASSVEGQGETQYF.

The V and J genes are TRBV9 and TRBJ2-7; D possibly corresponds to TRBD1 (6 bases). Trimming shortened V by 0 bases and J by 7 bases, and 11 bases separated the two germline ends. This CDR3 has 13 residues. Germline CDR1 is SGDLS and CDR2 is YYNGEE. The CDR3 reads CASSVEQGGEQYF. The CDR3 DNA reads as TGTGCCAGCAGCGTAGAACAGGGTGGGGAGCAGTACTTC.

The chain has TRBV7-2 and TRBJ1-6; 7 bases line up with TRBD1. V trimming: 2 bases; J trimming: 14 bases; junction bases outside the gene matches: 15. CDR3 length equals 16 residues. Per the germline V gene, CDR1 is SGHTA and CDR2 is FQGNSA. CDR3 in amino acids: CASSLSPQGGSGTLHF. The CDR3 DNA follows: TGTGCCAGCAGCTTATCCCCCCAGGGGGGAAGTGGAACCCTCCACTTT.

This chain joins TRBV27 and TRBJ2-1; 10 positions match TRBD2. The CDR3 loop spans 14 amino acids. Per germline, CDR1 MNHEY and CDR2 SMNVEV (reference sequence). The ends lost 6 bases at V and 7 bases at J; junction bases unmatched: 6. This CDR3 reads CASSGLAAWNEQFF. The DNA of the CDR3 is TGTGCCAGCAGCGGACTAGCGGCTTGGAATGAGCAGTTCTTC.

CDR3 nucleotide sequence: TGTGCCAGCAGTTTGGGAGGTGACGCTGAAGCTTTCTTT. It is translated as CASSLGGDAEAFF. V is TRBV27 and J is TRBJ1-1; no reliable D call. V was pared by 3 bases and J by 6 bases, with 11 bases between. Germline CDR1 MNHEY, CDR2 SMNVEV (reference sequence). The CDR3 extends over 13 amino acids.

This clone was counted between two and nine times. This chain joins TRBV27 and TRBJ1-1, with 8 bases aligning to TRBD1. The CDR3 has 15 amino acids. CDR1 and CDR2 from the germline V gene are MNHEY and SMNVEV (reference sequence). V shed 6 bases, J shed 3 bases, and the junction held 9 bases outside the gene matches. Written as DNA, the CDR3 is TGTGCCAGCAGGGAGGCAGGGGGCGCGTACACTGAAGCTTTCTTT. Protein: CASREAGGAYTEAFF.

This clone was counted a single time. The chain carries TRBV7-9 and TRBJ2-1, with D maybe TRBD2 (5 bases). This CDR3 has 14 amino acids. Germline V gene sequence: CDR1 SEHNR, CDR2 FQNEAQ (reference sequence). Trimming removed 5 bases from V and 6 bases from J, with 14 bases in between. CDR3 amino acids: CASSPEGLSNEQFF. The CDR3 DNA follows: TGTGCCAGCAGCCCAGAGGGCCTTAGCAATGAGCAGTTCTTC.

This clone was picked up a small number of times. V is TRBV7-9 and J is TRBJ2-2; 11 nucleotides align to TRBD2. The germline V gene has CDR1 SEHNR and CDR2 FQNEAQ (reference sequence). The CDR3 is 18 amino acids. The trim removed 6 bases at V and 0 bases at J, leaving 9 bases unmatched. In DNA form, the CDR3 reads TGTGCCAGCAGACAGTTAATGACTAGCGGGGCGAACACCGGGGAGCTGTTTTTT. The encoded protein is CASRQLMTSGANTGELFF.

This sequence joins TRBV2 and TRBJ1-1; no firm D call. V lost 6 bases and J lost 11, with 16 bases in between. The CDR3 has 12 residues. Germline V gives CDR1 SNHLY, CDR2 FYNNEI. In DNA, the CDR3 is TGTGCCAGCAGGGAGGACTTGTGGGAGGCTTTCTTT. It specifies CASREDLWEAFF.

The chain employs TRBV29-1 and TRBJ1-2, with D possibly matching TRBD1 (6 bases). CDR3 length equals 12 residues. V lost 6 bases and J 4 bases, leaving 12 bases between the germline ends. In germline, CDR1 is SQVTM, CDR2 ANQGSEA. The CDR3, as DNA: TGCAGCGTCGCGGACAGTGCCTATGGCTACACCTTC. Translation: CSVADSAYGYTF.